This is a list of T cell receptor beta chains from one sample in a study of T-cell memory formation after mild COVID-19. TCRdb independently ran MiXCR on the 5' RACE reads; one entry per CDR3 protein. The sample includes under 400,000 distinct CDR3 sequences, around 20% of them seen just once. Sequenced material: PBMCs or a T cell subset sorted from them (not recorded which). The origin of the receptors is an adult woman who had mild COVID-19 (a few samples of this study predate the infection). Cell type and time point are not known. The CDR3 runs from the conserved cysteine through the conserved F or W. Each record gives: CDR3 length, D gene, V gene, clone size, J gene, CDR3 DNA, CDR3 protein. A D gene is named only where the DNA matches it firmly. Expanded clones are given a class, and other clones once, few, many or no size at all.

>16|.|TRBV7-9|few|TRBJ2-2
TGTGCCAGCAGCTTCCCGCCGGGACAGAACACCGGGGAGCTGTTTTTT
CASSFPPGQNTGELFF
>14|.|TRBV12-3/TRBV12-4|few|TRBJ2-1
TGTGCCAGTAAAACACAGGGTTTTAGGAATGAGCAGTTCTTC
CASKTQGFRNEQFF
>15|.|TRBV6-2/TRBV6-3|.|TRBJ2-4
TGTGCCAGCAGTTACGGCTGGGCCGTGGAGAACATTCAGTACTTC
CASSYGWAVENIQYF
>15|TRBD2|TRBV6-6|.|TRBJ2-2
TGTGCCAGCAGTTATTTCGGCGGGGGGGCCGGGGAGCTGTTTTTT
CASSYFGGGAGELFF
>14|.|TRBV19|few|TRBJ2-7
TGTGCCAGTAGTATAGGACAGTCTTTCTACGAGCAGTACTTC
CASSIGQSFYEQYF
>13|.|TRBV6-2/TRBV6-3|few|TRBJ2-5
TGTGCCAGCAGTTACGGAGAAAAGGGGACCCAGTACTTC
CASSYGEKGTQYF
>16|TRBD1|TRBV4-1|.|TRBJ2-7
TGCGCCAGCAGCCCTACCCGGGACAGGGGCTCCTACGAGCAGTACTTC
CASSPTRDRGSYEQYF
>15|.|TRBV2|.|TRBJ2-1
TGTGCCAGCAGTGCTCGAGCGAGCTCCTACAATGAGCAGTTCTTC
CASSARASSYNEQFF
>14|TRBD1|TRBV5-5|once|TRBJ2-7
TGTGCCAGCAGCTGGGGACAGGGGGCTTCCGAGCAGTACTTC
CASSWGQGASEQYF
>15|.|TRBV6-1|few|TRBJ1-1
TGTGCCAGCAGTGAGCGGGGTCCAGGCGGGACTGAAGCTTTCTTT
CASSERGPGGTEAFF
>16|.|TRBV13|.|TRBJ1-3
TGTGCCAGCAGCCTCATCCCTGGTAGCGGTGGAAACACCATATATTTT
CASSLIPGSGGNTIYF
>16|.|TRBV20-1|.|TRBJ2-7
TGCAGTGCTAGAGGTATGGCAACTTACCTCTCCTACGAGCAGTACTTC
CSARGMATYLSYEQYF
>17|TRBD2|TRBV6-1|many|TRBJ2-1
TGTGCCAGCAGTGAACACCTCCTAGCGGGAGGTTCCAATGAGCAGTTCTTC
CASSEHLLAGGSNEQFF
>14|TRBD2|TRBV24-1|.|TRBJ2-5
TGTGCCACCAACGACGGGGGGGCAAAAGAGACCCAGTACTTC
CATNDGGAKETQYF
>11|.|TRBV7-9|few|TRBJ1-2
TGTGCCAGCGGGGTTGACTATGGCTACACCTTC
CASGVDYGYTF
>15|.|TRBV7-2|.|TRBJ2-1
TGTGCCAGCAGCTTCCTACTAAGGGGCGGAGATGAGCAGTTCTTC
CASSFLLRGGDEQFF
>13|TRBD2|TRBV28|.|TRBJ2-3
TGTGCCAGCAGCGTTAATAGCGGGCGGACGCAGTATTTT
CASSVNSGRTQYF
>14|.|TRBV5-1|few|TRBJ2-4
TGCGCCAGCAGCTTAGGACAGTCTGATATCATTCAGTACTTC
CASSLGQSDIIQYF
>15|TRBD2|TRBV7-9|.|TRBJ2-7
TGTGCCAGCAGCTTAGGAAGAACCGGACTAGACGAGCAGTACTTC
CASSLGRTGLDEQYF
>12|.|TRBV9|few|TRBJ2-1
TGTGCCAGCAGCGAAACTCGGGATGAGCAGTTCTTC
CASSETRDEQFF
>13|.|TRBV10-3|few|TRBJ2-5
TGTGCCATCACCAAGGGCATGCGCGAGACCCAGTACTTC
CAITKGMRETQYF
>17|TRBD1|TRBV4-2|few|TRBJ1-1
TGTGCCAGCAGCCGTGGGACAGGGAGGGAGATGAACACTGAAGCTTTCTTT
CASSRGTGREMNTEAFF
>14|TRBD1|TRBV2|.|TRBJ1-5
TGTGCCAGCACCGAGGGACAGGGACGGCAGCCCCAGCATTTT
CASTEGQGRQPQHF
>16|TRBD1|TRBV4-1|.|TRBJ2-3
TGCGCCAGCAGCTCCCTAGGGGGCGTTAGCACAGATACGCAGTATTTT
CASSSLGGVSTDTQYF
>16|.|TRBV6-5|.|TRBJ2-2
TGTGCCACCGAACAAGGCTTACATTCGAACACCGGGGAGCTGTTTTTT
CATEQGLHSNTGELFF
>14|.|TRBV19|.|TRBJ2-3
TGTGCCAGTAGTACCTACAGAGGGACAGATACGCAGTATTTT
CASSTYRGTDTQYF
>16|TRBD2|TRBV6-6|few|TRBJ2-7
TGTGCCAGCAGATCCCCGTCCAGCGGGAGCTCCTACGAGCAGTACTTC
CASRSPSSGSSYEQYF
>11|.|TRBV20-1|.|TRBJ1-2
TGCAGTGCCCCCCGGGGGTATGGCTACACCTTC
CSAPRGYGYTF
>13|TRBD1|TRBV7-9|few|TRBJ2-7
TGTGCCAGCAGTAGGACAGGGGATCACGAGCAGTACTTC
CASSRTGDHEQYF
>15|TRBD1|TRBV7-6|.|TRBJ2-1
TGTGCCAGCAGCTCCGGACAGGGGGCAATCAATGAGCAGTTCTTC
CASSSGQGAINEQFF
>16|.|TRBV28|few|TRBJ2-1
TGTGCCAGCAGTTCCCCACTAGCCACCAGCCGTAATGAGCAGTTCTTC
CASSSPLATSRNEQFF
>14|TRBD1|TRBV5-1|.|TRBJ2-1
TGCGCCAGTCACCCGGGACAGGGAGTCAATGAGCAGTTCTTC
CASHPGQGVNEQFF
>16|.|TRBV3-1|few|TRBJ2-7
TGTGCCAGCAGCCCAACCCAGGGTCAGGGCGTGTACGAGCAGTACTTC
CASSPTQGQGVYEQYF
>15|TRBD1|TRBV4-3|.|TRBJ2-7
TGCGCCAGCAGCCGCACGGGACAGGGGGCCTACGAGCAGTACTTC
CASSRTGQGAYEQYF
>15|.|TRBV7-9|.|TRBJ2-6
TGTGCCAGCAGCTCTCCGGGGGCTGGGGCCAACGTCCTGACTTTC
CASSSPGAGANVLTF
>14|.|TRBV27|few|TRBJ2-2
TGTGCCAGCAGCGTGCGGGTCCTAACCGGGGAGCTGTTTTTT
CASSVRVLTGELFF
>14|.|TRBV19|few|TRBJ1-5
TGTGCCAGTAGTCCCCAGGGGAACAATCAGCCCCAGCATTTT
CASSPQGNNQPQHF
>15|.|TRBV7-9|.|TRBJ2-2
TGTGCCAGCAGAAATGGGCAGATAAACACCGGGGAGCTGTTTTTT
CASRNGQINTGELFF
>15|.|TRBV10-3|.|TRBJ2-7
TGTGCCATCAGTGAGCCGAACAGAAACTCCTACGAGCAGTACTTC
CAISEPNRNSYEQYF
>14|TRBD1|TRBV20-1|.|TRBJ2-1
TGCAGTGCTAGGGACAGGGGAAGCTACAATGAGCAGTTCTTC
CSARDRGSYNEQFF
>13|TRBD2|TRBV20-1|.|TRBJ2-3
TGCAGTGGCCCAGCGGGAAGCACAGATACGCAGTATTTT
CSGPAGSTDTQYF
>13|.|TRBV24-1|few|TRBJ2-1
TGTGCCACCTCGGCGGCCCGGTACAATGAGCAGTTCTTC
CATSAARYNEQFF
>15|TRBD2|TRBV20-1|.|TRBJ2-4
TGCAGTGCTAGCAGACTAGCGGGAGCCAAAAACATTCAGTACTTC
CSASRLAGAKNIQYF
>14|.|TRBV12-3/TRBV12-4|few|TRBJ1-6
TGTGCCAGCAGTTTCGAGGTTTATAATTCACCCCTCCACTTT
CASSFEVYNSPLHF
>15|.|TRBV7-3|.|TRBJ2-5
TGTGCCAGCAGCTTAAACGGGGGGCGCCAAGAGACCCAGTACTTC
CASSLNGGRQETQYF
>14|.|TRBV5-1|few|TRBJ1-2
TGCGCCAGCATTCGGACCGTGGAGGACTATGGCTACACCTTC
CASIRTVEDYGYTF
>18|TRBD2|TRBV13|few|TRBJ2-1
TGTGCCAGCAGCTCACCGACTAGCGGGGGCCGCTCCTACAATGAGCAGTTCTTC
CASSSPTSGGRSYNEQFF
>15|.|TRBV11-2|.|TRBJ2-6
TGTGCCAGCAGCTTAGGGGGGCGCGGGGCCAACGTCCTGACTTTC
CASSLGGRGANVLTF
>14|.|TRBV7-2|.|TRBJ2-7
TGTGCCAGCAGCTACGATGGGACCACCCCTCGGCAGTACTTC
CASSYDGTTPRQYF
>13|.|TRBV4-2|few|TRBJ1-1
TGTGCCAGCAGCCACGGCGGGGGCACTGAAGCTTTCTTT
CASSHGGGTEAFF
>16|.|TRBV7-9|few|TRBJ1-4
TGTGCCAGCAGCGGAGCGAGGGGTAATGCTAATGAAAAACTGTTTTTT
CASSGARGNANEKLFF
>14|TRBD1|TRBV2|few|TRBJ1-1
TGTGCCAGCACCCTAGACAGGGTAAACACTGAAGCTTTCTTT
CASTLDRVNTEAFF
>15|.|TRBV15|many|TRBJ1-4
TGTGCCACCAGCAGAGATTTTGGGCGCGGTGAAAAACTGTTTTTT
CATSRDFGRGEKLFF
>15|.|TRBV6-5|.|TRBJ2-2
TGTGCCAGCAGTTACCCTGGGACGAACACCGGGGAGCTGTTTTTT
CASSYPGTNTGELFF
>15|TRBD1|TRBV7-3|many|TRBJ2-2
TGTGCCAGCAGCAACTGGGACAGGGGATCCGGGGAGCTGTTTTTT
CASSNWDRGSGELFF